The 7 T cell receptor beta chains in this list originate from one sample, sequenced in a study of shared clonotypes between healthy human individuals. Only in-frame clones appear in the TCRdb table, and some are missing; sequencing was by immunoSEQ multiplex PCR. The profile shows around 1,100,000 clones, about 80% of them singletons. The source material was memory CD4+ T cells from PBMCs. Regarding subset: CD45RA-negative fraction. Every receptor here comes from a man between 18 and 29 years old in good health. Some clones in this sample may be carry-over from other donors' samples.

The V call is TRBV6-6, the J call TRBJ2-5; D uncertain. Gene TRBJ2-7 matches the end of the DNA better, so the J call may be wrong. The CDR3 sequence is 12 residues long. Germline V gene data show CDR1 as MNHNY and CDR2 as SVGAGI (reference sequence). Here the CDR3 DNA reads TGTGCCACCGGTAGGACCTCCTACGAGCAGTACTTC. The encoded protein is CATGRTSYEQYF.

This clone was seen only once. The gene calls are TRBV29-1 and TRBJ2-5, with D perhaps matching TRBD1 (5 bases). This CDR3 has 13 residues. The V end lost 0 bases, the J end lost 5 bases, and 10 bases lay between the germline ends. Germline lookup yields CDR1 SQVTM and CDR2 ANQGSEA. The CDR3 protein is CSVEEKGPETQYF. CDR3 in DNA: TGCAGCGTTGAAGAGAAGGGGCCGGAGACCCAGTACTTC.

The J gene is TRBJ1-2, the V gene TRBV18; D might be TRBD1 (5 bases). The CDR3 spans 13 residues. V lost 5 bases and J lost 6, with 13 bases in between. From germline, CDR1 is KGHSH and CDR2 LQKENI. The CDR3 spells CASSSPRGDGYTF. The CDR3, as DNA: TGTGCCAGCTCATCCCCGAGGGGAGATGGCTACACCTTC.

This clone was observed once. The chain employs TRBV5-6 and TRBJ2-6, with TRBD1 matching over 7 bases. Trimming removed 4 bases from V and 4 bases from J; junction bases left unmatched: 5. This CDR3 region has 15 residues. Per germline, CDR1 SGHDT and CDR2 YYEEEE. Written as DNA, the CDR3 is TGTGCCAGCAGCCGAACAGGGGCAGGGGCCAACGTCCTGACTTTC. Its protein product is CASSRTGAGANVLTF. Full variable domain (missing parts from reference TRBV5-6 and TRBJ2-6): DAGVTQSPTHLIKTRGQQVTLRCSPKSGHDTVSWYQQALGQGPQFIFQYYEEEERQRGNFPDRFSGHQFPNYSSELNVNALLLGDSALYLCASSRTGAGANVLTFGAGSRLTVL.

A few counts support this clone. The J gene is TRBJ2-3, the V gene TRBV20-1; D is unresolved. The CDR3 is 11 residues long. V lost 8 bases and J lost 1, with 7 bases in between. CDR1 and CDR2 (germline): DFQATT, SNEGSKA (reference sequence). CDR3 in DNA: TGCAGTAAGATTGGCACAGATACGCAGTATTTT. Translated: CSKIGTDTQYF.

The chain has TRBV7-3 and TRBJ2-7; perhaps TRBD1 as D (5 bases). V lost 5 bases, J lost 5 bases, and 7 bases lay in between. There are 11 residues in the CDR3. Germline lookup yields CDR1 SGHTA and CDR2 FQGTGA. Here the CDR3 DNA reads TGTGCCAGCAGCCAGGGCAACGAGCAGTACTTC. Residues: CASSQGNEQYF.

The chain couples TRBV27 to TRBJ2-3; no firm D call. The CDR3 has 10 residues. Germline V CDR1 and CDR2: MNHEY, SMNVEV (reference sequence). The CDR3 here is CDDWEDTQYF. CDR3 DNA sequence: TGTGATGATTGGGAAGATACGCAGTATTTT.